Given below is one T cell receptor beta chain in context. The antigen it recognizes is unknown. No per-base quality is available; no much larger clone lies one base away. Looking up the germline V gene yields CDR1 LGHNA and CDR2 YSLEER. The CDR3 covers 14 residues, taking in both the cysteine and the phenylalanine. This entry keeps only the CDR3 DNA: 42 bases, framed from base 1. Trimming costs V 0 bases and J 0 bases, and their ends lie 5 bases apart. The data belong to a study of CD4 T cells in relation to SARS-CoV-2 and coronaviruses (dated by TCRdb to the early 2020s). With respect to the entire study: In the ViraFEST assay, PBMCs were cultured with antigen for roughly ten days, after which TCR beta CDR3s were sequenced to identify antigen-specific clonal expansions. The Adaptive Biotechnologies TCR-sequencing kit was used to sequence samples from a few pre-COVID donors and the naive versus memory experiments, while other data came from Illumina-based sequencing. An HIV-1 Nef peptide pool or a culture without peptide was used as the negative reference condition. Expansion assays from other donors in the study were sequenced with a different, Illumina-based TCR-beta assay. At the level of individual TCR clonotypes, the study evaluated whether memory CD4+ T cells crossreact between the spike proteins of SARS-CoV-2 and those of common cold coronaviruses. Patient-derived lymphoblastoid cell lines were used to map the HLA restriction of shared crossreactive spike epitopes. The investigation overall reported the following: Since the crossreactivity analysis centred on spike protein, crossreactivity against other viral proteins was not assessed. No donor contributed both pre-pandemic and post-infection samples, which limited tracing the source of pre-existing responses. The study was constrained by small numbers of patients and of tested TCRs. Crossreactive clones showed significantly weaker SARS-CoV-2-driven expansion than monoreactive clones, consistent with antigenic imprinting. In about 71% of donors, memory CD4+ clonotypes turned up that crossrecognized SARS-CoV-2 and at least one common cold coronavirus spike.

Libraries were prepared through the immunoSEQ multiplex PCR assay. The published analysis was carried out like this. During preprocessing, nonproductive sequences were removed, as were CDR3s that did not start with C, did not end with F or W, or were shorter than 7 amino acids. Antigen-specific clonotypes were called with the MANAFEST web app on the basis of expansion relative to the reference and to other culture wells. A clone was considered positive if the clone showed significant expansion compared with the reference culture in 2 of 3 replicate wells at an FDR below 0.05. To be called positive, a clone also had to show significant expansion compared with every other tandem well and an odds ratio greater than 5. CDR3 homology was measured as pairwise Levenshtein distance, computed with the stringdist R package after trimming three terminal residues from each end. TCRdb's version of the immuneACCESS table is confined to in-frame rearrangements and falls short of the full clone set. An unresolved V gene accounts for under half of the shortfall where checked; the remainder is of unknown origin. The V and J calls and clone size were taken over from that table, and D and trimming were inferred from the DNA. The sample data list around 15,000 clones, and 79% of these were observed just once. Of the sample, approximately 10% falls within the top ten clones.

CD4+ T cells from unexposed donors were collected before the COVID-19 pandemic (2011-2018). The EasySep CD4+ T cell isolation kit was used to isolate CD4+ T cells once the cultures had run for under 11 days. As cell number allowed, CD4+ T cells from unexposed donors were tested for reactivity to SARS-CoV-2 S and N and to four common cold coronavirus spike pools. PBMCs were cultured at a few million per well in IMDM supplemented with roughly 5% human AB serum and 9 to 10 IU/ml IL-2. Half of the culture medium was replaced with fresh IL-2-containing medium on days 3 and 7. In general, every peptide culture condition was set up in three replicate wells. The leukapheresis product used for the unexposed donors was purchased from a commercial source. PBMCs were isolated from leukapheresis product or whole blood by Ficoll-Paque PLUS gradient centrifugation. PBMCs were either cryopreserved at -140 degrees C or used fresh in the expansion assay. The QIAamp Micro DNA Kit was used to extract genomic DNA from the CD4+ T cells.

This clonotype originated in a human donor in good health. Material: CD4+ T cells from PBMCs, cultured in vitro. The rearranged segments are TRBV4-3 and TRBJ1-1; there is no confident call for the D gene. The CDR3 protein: CASSQERLNTEAFF. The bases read TGCGCCAGCAGCCAAGAACGGTTGAACACTGAAGCTTTCTTT.